These T cell receptor beta chains were read from a single sample in a study of blood T cell repertoires in COVID-19. TCRdb's copy holds only in-frame clones and misses some; the assay was immunoSEQ multiplex PCR. The sample includes around 220,000 clones, approximately 79% seen only once; the top ten take approximately 5%. Sequenced sample: peripheral blood. The receptor set was obtained from a woman older than 75 with active or convalescent COVID-19. CDR3s leave out the opening cysteine and the closing phenylalanine or tryptophan.

CDR3 length,J gene,V gene,CDR3 protein
10,TRBJ2-7,TRBV5-4,ASSLDSNEQY
14,TRBJ1-5,TRBV10-3,AISAGTGQINQPQH
14,TRBJ1-4,TRBV4-1,ASSQGPVATNEKLF
15,TRBJ2-7,TRBV5-5,ASSLGFWGTGGYEQY
14,TRBJ2-1,TRBV5-1,ASSSILAGSYNEQF
10,TRBJ1-1,TRBV20-1,SASDRGWEAF
13,TRBJ2-4,TRBV5-6,ASSLLGIAKNIQY
13,TRBJ2-5,TRBV5-1,ASSLQQGTGETQY
13,TRBJ2-1,TRBV13,ASSLWSGGHNEQF
11,TRBJ2-7,TRBV6-6,ASYRDRTYEQY
13,TRBJ2-5,TRBV3-1/TRBV3-2,ATGLAGVGGETQY
17,TRBJ2-1,TRBV30,AWNGPLFSGTGASGEQF
12,TRBJ1-1,TRBV5-1,ASSLDTFEGRAF
11,TRBJ1-2,TRBV29-1,SVEDPTGQGYT
12,TRBJ1-5,TRBV19,ASSTSRGNQPQH
14,TRBJ2-7,TRBV27,ASSPGLAGPTYEQY
11,TRBJ1-1,TRBV30,AWSHEGGTEAF
13,TRBJ2-3,TRBV30,AWSVRSLGTDTQY
13,TRBJ1-5,TRBV19,ASSGGTVSNQPQH
11,TRBJ1-2,TRBV18,ASSPRTGEGYT
15,TRBJ2-7,TRBV18,ASSPRLSGRAGNEQY
11,TRBJ1-2,TRBV2,ASRGQGTVGYT
12,TRBJ2-7,TRBV5-1,ASSSTDTAYEQY
13,TRBJ1-2,TRBV5-1,ASSRLTGGDYGYT
15,TRBJ1-2,TRBV2,ASSYSTGGLTDYGYT
12,TRBJ2-7,TRBV28,ASSSPQFPYEQY
11,TRBJ1-2,TRBV7-2,ASSLAAVYGYT
10,TRBJ1-6,TRBV27,ASTRVGSPLH
10,TRBJ1-1,TRBV19,ASNVRGTEAF